This is a list of T cell receptor beta chains from one sample in a study of cytomegalovirus exposure and HLA in healthy donors. Some clones are missing from TCRdb's copy, which holds only in-frame ones; the method was immunoSEQ multiplex PCR. The table has around 130,000 clones, over 85% seen once. The sample comprised PBMCs. Receptor source: a man aged 25-45 years in good health and CMV-seronegative. Each CDR3 is given with its conserved first and last residue. Fields, in order: clone size, D gene, J gene, V gene, CDR3 DNA, CDR3 protein. A D gene is named only where the DNA matches it firmly. Clone size is given for some rows only: seen once, a few or many times, or a class if the clone is expanded.

>few|TRBD1|TRBJ1-6|TRBV7-6
TGTGCCAGCAGTCCCGGACAGGGGGTCCCCCTCCACTTT
CASSPGQGVPLHF
>once|TRBD2|TRBJ2-1|TRBV5-1
TGCGCCAGCAGCTTAGGCGGGGGATACAACAATGAGCAGTTCTTC
CASSLGGGYNNEQFF
>.|TRBD1|TRBJ2-2|TRBV15
TGTGCCACCAGCAGGGGACAGTGGGGGATCCGCGGGGAGCTGTTTTTT
CATSRGQWGIRGELFF
>.|TRBD1|TRBJ1-2|TRBV18
TGTGCCAGCTCACCACCGACAGGGGACCTTAACTATGGCTACACCTTC
CASSPPTGDLNYGYTF
>.|.|TRBJ2-1|TRBV5-1
TGCGCCAGCAGCCTGGGGGGACAGACCTACAATGAGCAGTTCTTC
CASSLGGQTYNEQFF
>.|.|TRBJ1-1|TRBV7-9
TGTGCCAGCAGCCCAGGATGGGCTGAAGCTTTCTTT
CASSPGWAEAFF
>.|.|TRBJ1-3|TRBV2
TGTGCCAGCAGTGAAAGCGTCCTTTCTGGAAACACCATATATTTT
CASSESVLSGNTIYF
>.|.|TRBJ2-7|TRBV6-5
TGTGCCAGCAGTTCAGTAGCTTCCTACGAGCAGTACTTC
CASSSVASYEQYF
>many|.|TRBJ1-3|TRBV9
TGTGCCAGCAGCTGGCGGGGGGCTAGGGCGGACACCATATATTTT
CASSWRGARADTIYF
>.|TRBD2|TRBJ2-2|TRBV4-2
TGTGCCAGCAGCCAAGGTACTAGCGGGGGGCGCAACACCGGGGAGCTGTTTTTT
CASSQGTSGGRNTGELFF
>.|.|TRBJ1-3|TRBV4-2
TGTGCCAGCAGCCAAGATGGACAGATCGACTCTGGAAACACCATATATTTT
CASSQDGQIDSGNTIYF
>.|.|TRBJ1-5|TRBV5-1
TGCGCCAGCCTTTACAGGAATCAGCCCCAGCATTTT
CASLYRNQPQHF
>.|.|TRBJ2-6|TRBV5-4
TGTGCCAGCAGCACGGCCCTCACAGGGTTTGCGGCCAACGTCCTGACTTTC
CASSTALTGFAANVLTF
>once|TRBD2|TRBJ2-4|TRBV4-1
TGCGCCAGCAGCCAAGTCGCTAGCGGGGACAAAAACATTCAGTACTTC
CASSQVASGDKNIQYF
>.|TRBD1|TRBJ2-7|TRBV28
TGTGCCAGCAGTTCGCCCGCAACAGGGGGACGGGGCGAGCAGTACTTC
CASSSPATGGRGEQYF
>.|TRBD1|TRBJ2-7|TRBV2
TGTGCCAGCAGGCGGGACAGGGACTACGAGCAGTACTTC
CASRRDRDYEQYF
>.|TRBD2|TRBJ2-3|TRBV7-6
TGTGCCAGCAGCTTCGTGGCGGGGGGCCGAGTTATCACAGATACGCAGTATTTT
CASSFVAGGRVITDTQYF
>once|.|TRBJ2-5|TRBV9
TGTGCCAGCAGCGTAGGAGGGTCCGGGGAGACCCAGTACTTC
CASSVGGSGETQYF
>.|TRBD2|TRBJ2-2|TRBV9
TGTGCCAGCAGCGTAGAGGAAGGGGAGGGGACCGGGGAGCTGTTTTTT
CASSVEEGEGTGELFF
>.|TRBD1|TRBJ2-2|TRBV5-4
TGTGCCAGCAGTAGGGACAGAAACACCGGGGAGCTGTTTTTT
CASSRDRNTGELFF
>.|TRBD1|TRBJ1-4|TRBV7-9
TGTGCCAGCAGCCCAGGGGGCAGGGAAAAACTGTTTTTT
CASSPGGREKLFF
>.|.|TRBJ2-5|TRBV7-9
TGTGCCAGCAGCTCCCGATTAGCAGGAGGGGAGACCCAGTACTTC
CASSSRLAGGETQYF
>.|TRBD1|TRBJ2-3|TRBV5-6
TGTGCCAGCAGCTTGATAGAGACAGGGGCGGCAGATACGCAGTATTTT
CASSLIETGAADTQYF
>.|TRBD2|TRBJ2-5|TRBV10-3
TGTGCCATCAGTGAGCCCTCTCCCCTCGCCCCCCTCACGGGGGGGCCCGAGACCCAGTACTTC
CAISEPSPLAPLTGGPETQYF
>.|TRBD1|TRBJ2-7|TRBV5-1
TGCGCCAGCAGCTCGGGGACAGGCCGGGTCTACGAGCAGTACTTC
CASSSGTGRVYEQYF
>.|.|TRBJ1-2|TRBV6-5
TGTGCCAGCAGTTACTGGGGAGGAAACTATGGCTACACCTTC
CASSYWGGNYGYTF
>.|TRBD1|TRBJ1-1|TRBV15
TGTGCCACCAGCAGGGCTATCGTGGGACAGGGGGCAACTGAAGCTTTCTTT
CATSRAIVGQGATEAFF